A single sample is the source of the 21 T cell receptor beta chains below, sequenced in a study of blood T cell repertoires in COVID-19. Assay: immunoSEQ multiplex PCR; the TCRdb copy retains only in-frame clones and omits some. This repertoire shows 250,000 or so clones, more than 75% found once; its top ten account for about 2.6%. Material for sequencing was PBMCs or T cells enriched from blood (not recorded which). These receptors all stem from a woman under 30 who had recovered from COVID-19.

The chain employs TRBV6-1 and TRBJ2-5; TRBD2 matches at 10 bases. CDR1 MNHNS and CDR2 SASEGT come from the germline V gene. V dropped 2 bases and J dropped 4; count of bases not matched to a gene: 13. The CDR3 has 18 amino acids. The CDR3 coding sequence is TGTGCCAGCAGTGAAAGGATTTCGAGTCTAGCGGGGGTAGAGACCCAGTACTTC. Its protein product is CASSERISSLAGVETQYF.

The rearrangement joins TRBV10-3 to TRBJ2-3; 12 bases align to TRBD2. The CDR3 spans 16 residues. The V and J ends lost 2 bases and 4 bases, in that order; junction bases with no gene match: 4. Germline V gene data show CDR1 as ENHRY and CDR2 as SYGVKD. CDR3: CAISETSGGIADTQYF. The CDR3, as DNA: TGTGCCATCAGTGAGACTAGCGGGGGGATCGCAGATACGCAGTATTTT.

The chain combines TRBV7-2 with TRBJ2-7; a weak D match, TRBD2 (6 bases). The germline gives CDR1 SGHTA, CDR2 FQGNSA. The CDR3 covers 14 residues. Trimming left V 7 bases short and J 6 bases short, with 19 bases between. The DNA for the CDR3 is TGTGCCAGCACCCTGGGGGGTTTGAATGGCGAGCAGTACTTC. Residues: CASTLGGLNGEQYF.

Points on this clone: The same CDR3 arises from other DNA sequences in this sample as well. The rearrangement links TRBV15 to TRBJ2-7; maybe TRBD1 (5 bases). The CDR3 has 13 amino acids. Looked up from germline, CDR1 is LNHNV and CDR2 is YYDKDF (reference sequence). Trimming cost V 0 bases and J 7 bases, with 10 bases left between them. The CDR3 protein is CATSRDPRGEQYF. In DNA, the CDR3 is TGTGCCACCAGCAGAGATCCAAGGGGTGAGCAGTACTTC.

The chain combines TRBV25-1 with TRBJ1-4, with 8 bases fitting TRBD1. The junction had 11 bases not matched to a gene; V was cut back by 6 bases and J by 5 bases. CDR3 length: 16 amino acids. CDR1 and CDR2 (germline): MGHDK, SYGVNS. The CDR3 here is CASSLHRGTGNEKLFF. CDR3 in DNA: TGTGCCAGCAGCCTCCACAGGGGGACGGGGAATGAAAAACTGTTTTTT.

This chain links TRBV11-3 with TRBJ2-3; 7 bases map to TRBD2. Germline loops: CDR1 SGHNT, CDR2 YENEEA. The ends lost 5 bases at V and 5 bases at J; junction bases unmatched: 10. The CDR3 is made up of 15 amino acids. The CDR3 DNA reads TGTGCCAGCAGCCGCAGCGGACTAGTTGGAGATACGCAGTATTTT. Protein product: CASSRSGLVGDTQYF.

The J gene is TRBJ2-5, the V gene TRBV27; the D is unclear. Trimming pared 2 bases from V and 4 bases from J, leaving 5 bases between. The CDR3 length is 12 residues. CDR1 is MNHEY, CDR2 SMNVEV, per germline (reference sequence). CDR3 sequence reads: CASSLNGETQYF. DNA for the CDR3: TGTGCCAGCAGTTTAAACGGAGAGACCCAGTACTTC.

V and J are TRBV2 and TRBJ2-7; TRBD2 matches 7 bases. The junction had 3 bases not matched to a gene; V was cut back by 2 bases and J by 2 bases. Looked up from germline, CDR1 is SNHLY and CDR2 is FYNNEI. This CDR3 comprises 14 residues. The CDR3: CASSERLAPYEQYF. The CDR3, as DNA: TGTGCCAGCAGTGAACGACTAGCTCCCTACGAGCAGTACTTC. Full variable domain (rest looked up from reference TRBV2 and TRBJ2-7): EPEVTQTPSHQVTQMGQEVILRCVPISNHLYFYWYRQILGQKVEFLVSFYNNEISEKSEIFDDQFSVERPDGSNFTLKIRSTKLEDSAMYFCASSERLAPYEQYFGPGTRLTVT.

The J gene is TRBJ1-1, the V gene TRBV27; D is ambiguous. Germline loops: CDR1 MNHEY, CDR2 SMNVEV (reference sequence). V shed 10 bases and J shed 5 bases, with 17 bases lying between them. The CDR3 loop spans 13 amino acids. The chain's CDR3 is CATRSSPDTEAFF. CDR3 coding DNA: TGTGCCACCAGATCGAGCCCCGATACTGAAGCTTTCTTT.

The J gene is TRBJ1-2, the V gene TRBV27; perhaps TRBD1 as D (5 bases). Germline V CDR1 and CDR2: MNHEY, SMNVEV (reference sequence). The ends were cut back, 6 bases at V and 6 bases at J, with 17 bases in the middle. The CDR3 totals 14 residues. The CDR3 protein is CASSGIGTDHGYTF. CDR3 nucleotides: TGTGCCAGCAGCGGTATCGGGACTGACCATGGCTACACCTTC.

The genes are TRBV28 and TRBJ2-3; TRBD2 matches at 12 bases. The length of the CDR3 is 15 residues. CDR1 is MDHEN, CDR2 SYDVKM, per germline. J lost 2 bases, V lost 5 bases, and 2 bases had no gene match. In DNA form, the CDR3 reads TGTGCCAGCAGTCCTAGCGGGAGGGCCACAGATACGCAGTATTTT. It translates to CASSPSGRATDTQYF.

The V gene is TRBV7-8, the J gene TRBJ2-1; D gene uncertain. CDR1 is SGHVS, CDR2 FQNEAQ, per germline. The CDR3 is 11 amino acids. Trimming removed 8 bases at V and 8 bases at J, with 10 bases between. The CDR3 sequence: CASCLNYEQFF. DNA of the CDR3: TGTGCCAGCTGTTTAAACTATGAGCAGTTCTTC. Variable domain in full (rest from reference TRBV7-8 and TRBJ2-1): GAGVSQSPRYKVAKRGQDVALRCDPISGHVSLFWYQQALGQGPEFLTYFQNEAQLDKSGLPSDRFFAERPEGSVSTLKIQRTQQEDSAVYLCASCLNYEQFFGPGTRLTVL.

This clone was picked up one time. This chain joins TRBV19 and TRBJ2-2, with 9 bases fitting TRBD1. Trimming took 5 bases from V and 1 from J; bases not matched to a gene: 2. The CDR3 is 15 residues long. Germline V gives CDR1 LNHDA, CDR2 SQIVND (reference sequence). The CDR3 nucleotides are TGTGCCAGTAGTGTGACAGGGGGGAACACCGGGGAGCTGTTTTTT. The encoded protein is CASSVTGGNTGELFF.

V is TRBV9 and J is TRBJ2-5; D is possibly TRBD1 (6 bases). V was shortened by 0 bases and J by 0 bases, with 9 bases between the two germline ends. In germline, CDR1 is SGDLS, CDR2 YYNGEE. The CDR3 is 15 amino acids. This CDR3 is CASSVDQGYQETQYF. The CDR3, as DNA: TGTGCCAGCAGCGTAGACCAGGGGTACCAAGAGACCCAGTACTTC.

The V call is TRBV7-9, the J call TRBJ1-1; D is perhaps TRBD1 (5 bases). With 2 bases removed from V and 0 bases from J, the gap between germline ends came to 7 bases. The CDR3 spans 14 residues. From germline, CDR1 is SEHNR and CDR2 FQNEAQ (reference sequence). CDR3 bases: TGTGCCAGCAGCTTAAGACAGCTGAACACTGAAGCTTTCTTT. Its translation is CASSLRQLNTEAFF.

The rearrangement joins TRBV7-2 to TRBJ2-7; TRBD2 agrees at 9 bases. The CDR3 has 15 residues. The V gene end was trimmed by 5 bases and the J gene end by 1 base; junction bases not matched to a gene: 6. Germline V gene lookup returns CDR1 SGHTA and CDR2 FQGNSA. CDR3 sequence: CASSQPTSGSYEQYF. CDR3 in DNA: TGTGCCAGCAGCCAGCCCACTAGCGGGTCCTACGAGCAGTACTTC.

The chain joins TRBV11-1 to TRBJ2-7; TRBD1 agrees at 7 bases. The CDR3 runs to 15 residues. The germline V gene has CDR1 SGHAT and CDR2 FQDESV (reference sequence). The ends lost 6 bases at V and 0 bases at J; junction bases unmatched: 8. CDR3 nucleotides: TGTGCCAGCAGTTTCGGGACAGCCCTCTCCTACGAGCAGTACTTC. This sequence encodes CASSFGTALSYEQYF.

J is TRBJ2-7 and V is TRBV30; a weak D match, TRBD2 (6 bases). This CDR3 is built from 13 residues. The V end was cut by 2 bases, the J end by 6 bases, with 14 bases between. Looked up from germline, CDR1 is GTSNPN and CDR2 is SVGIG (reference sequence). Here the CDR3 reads CAWSITGVSEQYF. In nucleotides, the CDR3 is TGTGCCTGGAGTATCACGGGGGTCAGCGAGCAGTACTTC.

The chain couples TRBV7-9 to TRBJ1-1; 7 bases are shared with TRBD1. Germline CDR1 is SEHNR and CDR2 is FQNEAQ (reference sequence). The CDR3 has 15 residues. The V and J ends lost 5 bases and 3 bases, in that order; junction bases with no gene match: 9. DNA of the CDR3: TGTGCCAGCAGCGAATTAACAGGGGTAGACACTGAAGCTTTCTTT. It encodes CASSELTGVDTEAFF. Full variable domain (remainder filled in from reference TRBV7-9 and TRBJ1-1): DTGVSQNPRHKITKRGQNVTFRCDPISEHNRLYWYRQTLGQGPEFLTYFQNEAQLEKSRLLSDRFSAERPKGSFSTLEIQRTEQGDSAMYLCASSELTGVDTEAFFGQGTRLTVV.

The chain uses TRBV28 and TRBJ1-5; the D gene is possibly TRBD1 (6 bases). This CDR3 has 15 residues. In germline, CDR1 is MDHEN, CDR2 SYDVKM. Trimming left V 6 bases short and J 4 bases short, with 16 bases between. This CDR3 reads CASRFLGQPNQPQHF. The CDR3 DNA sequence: TGTGCCAGCAGATTCCTGGGACAACCAAATCAGCCCCAGCATTTT.

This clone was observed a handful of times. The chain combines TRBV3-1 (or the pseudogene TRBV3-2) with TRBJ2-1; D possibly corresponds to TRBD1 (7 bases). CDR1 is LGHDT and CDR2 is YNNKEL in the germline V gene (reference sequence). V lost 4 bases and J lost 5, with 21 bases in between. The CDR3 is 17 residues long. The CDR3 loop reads CASSPGVTGYYDNEQFF. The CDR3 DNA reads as TGTGCCAGCAGCCCGGGAGTGACAGGGTATTACGACAATGAGCAGTTCTTC.